This T cell receptor beta chain is drawn from a study of CD8 T cells in ankylosing spondylitis (dated by TCRdb to about 2017). About the study as a whole: To find TCR variants linked to disease, the study profiled T cell receptor beta repertoires in ankylosing spondylitis patients and healthy donors. In total, the full study cohort was made up of roughly 110 healthy donors and 25 or so ankylosing spondylitis patients. Samples of peripheral blood were taken, and for ankylosing spondylitis patients, synovial fluid was collected as well.

The CDR3 holds 14 amino acids from the cysteine to the phenylalanine. Only the CDR3 DNA stays, 42 bases, in frame from base 1. From a lookup of the germline V gene (reference sequence), CDR1 and CDR2 are DFQATT and SNEGSKA. V sheds 6 bases and J sheds 5 bases, leaving 19 bases between their ends. This clonotype was seen repeatedly, ten times or more. Its antigen remains unidentified. Base qualities are not provided; no much larger clone lies one nucleotide away. Reads for this sample came from an Illumina HiSeq 2500. Quantitative 5'-RACE with molecular barcodes was used to prepare TCR beta libraries. From the authors' description of their analysis: A new computational method, built on a probabilistic model of VDJ rearrangement, was used to identify disease-linked TCR variants. The raw public data were reprocessed by TCRdb itself: fastp quality trimming at Q25, MiXCR clonotype calling, in-frame beta chains only. CDR3 protein duplicates are merged, each entry listing the most common genes and DNA. The V and J calls and clone size come from TCRdb's table, not from the authors' own analysis. In this sample the table shows roughly 86,000 distinct CDR3 sequences, 7.5% to 9% of which occur a single time. The top ten clones comprise under 6% of the sample.

Study-level results and caveats: The disease-linked clones had a CD8+ phenotype and were found at relatively low frequencies in peripheral blood. Blood from ankylosing spondylitis patients appeared to be characterized by a TCR beta motif composed of under 10 highly homologous amino acid variants. Some motif variants were previously reported in synovial fluid and blood of reactive arthritis patients, suggesting common disease-initiation mechanisms. Significant enrichment of the disease-linked clones was reported in matched synovial fluid samples from ankylosing spondylitis patients.

The sequenced sample was blood, either unsorted or a sorted T cell fraction (not recorded which). The chain employs TRBV20-1 and TRBJ1-2, and TRBD1 may be the D gene, going by 6 matching bases. This receptor was taken from a male donor with ankylosing spondylitis or in good health (not recorded which). The base sequence is TGCAGTGCACCCCTAGACAGGAACGGATATGGCTACACCTTC. Translated, this gives CSAPLDRNGYGYTF.